A single sample gave rise to the 30 T cell receptor beta chains below, sequenced in a study of T cell repertoires in cytomegalovirus infection (dated by TCRdb to between 2017 and 2020). These reads were obtained on an Illumina HiSeq 1500. TCRdb handled the public reads itself, with Q25 trimming in fastp and clone calling in MiXCR, and kept productive beta chains. Identical CDR3 protein sequences are pooled into one entry, listed with their most common genes and DNA. The sample table contains almost 300,000 distinct CDR3 sequences; only one count was recorded for around 9.6% of them. The top ten clones comprise over 2.5% of the sample. What was sequenced was PBMCs. The receptors come from a human donor in good health (CMV status not recorded). Some clones in this sample may be carry-over from other donors' samples.

As concerns this clonotype: An end of the junction differs from the germline gene, which may be a read error. The rearrangement uses TRBV20-1 and TRBJ2-3, with 8 nucleotides matching TRBD1. CDR1 is DFQATT and CDR2 is SNEGSKA in the germline V gene (reference sequence). The CDR3 runs 14 residues. The CDR3 sequence is CSFPTGAGTDRQYF. The CDR3 DNA reads TGCAGTTTTCCGACAGGGGCCGGCACAGATAGGCAGTATTTT.

This clonotype showed up many times. The chain links TRBV20-1 to TRBJ2-6; D is uncertain. The V and J ends lost 4 bases and 0 bases respectively, with 4 bases between them. This CDR3 has 13 amino acids. The germline V gene encodes CDR1 DFQATT and CDR2 SNEGSKA (reference sequence). CDR3 sequence reads: CSAKISGANVLTF. The CDR3 coding sequence is TGCAGTGCTAAAATCTCTGGGGCCAACGTCCTGACTTTC.

This clonotype has at least ten counts. This chain uses TRBV5-1 with TRBJ1-1, with 8 positions matching TRBD1. CDR3 length: 15 residues. Unmatched junction bases numbered 10, after V lost 6 bases and J lost 3 bases. The germline gives CDR1 SGHRS, CDR2 YFSETQ. CDR3 in DNA: TGCGCCAGCAAGCCTCAAACGGGACAGGACACTGAAGCTTTCTTT. This sequence encodes CASKPQTGQDTEAFF.

Details on this clonotype: With a much larger clone just one base away, this may be a read error. The J gene is TRBJ1-6, the V gene TRBV5-8, with 7 nucleotides matching TRBD1. V lost 6 bases and J lost 7; bases outside the gene matches: 7. The germline gives CDR1 SGHTS, CDR2 YDEGEE. The CDR3 spans 14 residues. The CDR3 region is CASTPGQPNSPLHF. The CDR3 nucleotides read TGTGCCAGCACCCCGGGACAGCCCAATTCACCCCTCCACTTT.

In its sample, this clonotype was seen many times. The V call is TRBV20-1, the J call TRBJ2-7, with TRBD1 identical over 8 bases. The germline gives CDR1 DFQATT, CDR2 SNEGSKA (reference sequence). Germline trimming cut 3 bases from V and 4 bases from J; bases unmatched to any gene: 5. The CDR3 spans 13 residues. CDR3 nucleotide sequence: TGCAGTGCTAGTGACAGGGGATCGTACGAGCAGTACTTC. As protein: CSASDRGSYEQYF.

This clonotype occurred many times. The J gene is TRBJ2-7, the V gene TRBV6-2 or TRBV6-3; 7 nucleotides agree with TRBD1. The CDR3 has 15 amino acids. Losses at the gene ends were 6 bases for V and 0 bases for J; bases not matched to a gene: 8. Germline V gives CDR1 MNHEY, CDR2 SVGEGT. The DNA of the CDR3 is TGTGCCAGCAGGCGAAATCGGGACAGCTCCTACGAGCAGTACGTC. Encoded protein: CASRRNRDSSYEQYV.

This chain links TRBV2 with TRBJ2-2; the match to TRBD2 covers 9 bases. This CDR3 comprises 15 residues. Germline V gene lookup returns CDR1 SNHLY and CDR2 FYNNEI. The V segment lost 4 bases and the J segment 6 bases; nucleotides outside the gene matches: 6. CDR3 residues: CASSASGGLAGELFF. The CDR3, as DNA: TGTGCCAGCAGTGCAAGCGGGGGGTTGGCCGGGGAGCTGTTTTTT.

This clonotype was recorded at least ten times. The rearrangement uses TRBV29-1 and TRBJ1-1; D is unresolved. This CDR3 is built from 10 residues. The germline V and J ends were trimmed by 4 bases and 6 bases, with 6 bases remaining between them. The germline V gene encodes CDR1 SQVTM and CDR2 ANQGSEA. In DNA form, the CDR3 reads TGCAGCGTTGGGACCTCTGAAGCTTTCTTT. Protein sequence: CSVGTSEAFF.

There are a few counts of this clonotype. CDR3 in amino acids: CASTLGNRALNTEAFF. CDR3 nucleotides: TGTGCCAGCACCCTCGGGAATCGGGCGCTGAACACTGAAGCTTTCTTT. The chain uses TRBV5-6 and TRBJ1-1; no definite D call. Germline CDR1 reads SGHDT; CDR2 reads YYEEEE. V was cut by 6 bases and J by 0 bases, with 18 bases left in between. The CDR3 is 16 amino acids.

This clonotype showed up many times. The chain employs TRBV7-2 and TRBJ1-1; D unclear. The CDR3 is 13 residues long. Trimming took 0 bases from V and 6 from J, leaving 8 bases between them. Germline CDR1 reads SGHTA; CDR2 reads FQGNSA. CDR3 residues: CASSLARPPEAFF. The CDR3 coding sequence is TGTGCCAGCAGCTTAGCGCGACCCCCTGAAGCTTTCTTT. The full variable domain, in which reference TRBV7-2 and TRBJ1-1 provide the parts outside the CDR3, is GAGVSQSPSNKVTEKGKDVELRCDPISGHTALYWYRQSLGQGLEFLIYFQGNSAPDKSGLPSDRFSAERTGGSVSTLTIQRTQQEDSAVYLCASSLARPPEAFFGQGTRLTVV.

Many counts were recorded for this clonotype. The rearrangement uses TRBV7-8 and TRBJ2-7; no reliable D call. This CDR3 region has 14 residues. The V and J ends lost 3 bases and 2 bases respectively, with 11 bases between them. Germline V CDR1 and CDR2: SGHVS, FQNEAQ. This chain's CDR3 is CASSLAPQTYEQYF. DNA for the CDR3: TGTGCCAGCAGCTTGGCCCCACAGACCTACGAGCAGTACTTC.

This clonotype was counted many times. The rearrangement joins TRBV2 to TRBJ2-2, with D maybe TRBD1 (6 bases). The V end lost 6 bases, the J end lost 3 bases, and 17 bases lay between the germline ends. The CDR3 consists of 16 residues. Germline V CDR1 and CDR2: SNHLY, FYNNEI. The CDR3 spells CASSPQLPGDTGELFF. DNA of the CDR3: TGTGCCAGCAGCCCTCAGCTTCCAGGGGACACCGGGGAGCTGTTTTTT.

This clonotype was counted a few times. The chain links TRBV20-1 to TRBJ2-1, with no clear D. CDR1 DFQATT and CDR2 SNEGSKA come from the germline V gene (reference sequence). The germline V and J ends were trimmed by 3 bases and 0 bases, with 9 bases remaining between them. The CDR3 totals 14 residues. The CDR3 DNA is TGCAGTGCTAGTGCGAGGAGCTCCTACAATGAGCAGTTCTTC. It translates to CSASARSSYNEQFF.

This chain links TRBV18 with TRBJ1-5, with no clear D. Germline lookup yields CDR1 KGHSH and CDR2 LQKENI. CDR3 length equals 13 residues. Trimming stripped 5 bases from V and 6 bases from J, with 11 bases between. The CDR3, as DNA: TGTGCCAGCTCAAGCGAGACGGGTCAGCCCCAGCATTTT. It yields the protein CASSSETGQPQHF. The whole variable domain, filled in from reference TRBV18 and TRBJ1-5, reads NAGVMQNPRHLVRRRGQEARLRCSPMKGHSHVYWYRQLPEEGLKFMVYLQKENIIDESGMPKERFSAEFPKEGPSILRIQQVVRGDSAAYFCASSSETGQPQHFGDGTRLSIL.

Ten or more counts support this clonotype. The V call is TRBV4-1, the J call TRBJ2-5; D possibly corresponds to TRBD2 (7 bases). Trimming pared 0 bases from V and 1 base from J, leaving 12 bases between. This CDR3 has 16 residues. The germline V gene encodes CDR1 MGHRA and CDR2 YSYEKL. In nucleotides, the CDR3 is TGCGCCAGCAGCCAAGATCTGGGAGGGGGCCAAGAGACCCAGTACTTC. Translation gives CASSQDLGGGQETQYF.

This clonotype has a count of ten or more. This chain connects TRBV20-1 to TRBJ1-5, with a weak D call TRBD1 (5 bases). Trimming pared 3 bases from V and 3 bases from J, leaving 9 bases between. Per the germline V gene, CDR1 is DFQATT and CDR2 is SNEGSKA (reference sequence). CDR3 length: 13 amino acids. In nucleotides, the CDR3 is TGCAGTGCTAGGGGGGGTCTCAATCAGCCCCAGCATTTT. Translated: CSARGGLNQPQHF.

This clonotype was counted ten times or more. This sequence joins TRBV28 and TRBJ2-7; D unresolved. With 6 bases removed from V and 0 bases from J, the gap between germline ends came to 9 bases. The CDR3 runs 13 residues. The germline V gene has CDR1 MDHEN and CDR2 SYDVKM. The chain's CDR3 is CASRQTSSYEQYV. In DNA form, the CDR3 reads TGTGCCAGCAGACAAACAAGCTCCTACGAGCAGTACGTC.

This clonotype occurred a few times. The V and J genes are TRBV29-1 and TRBJ2-3; D gene unclear. V lost 5 bases, J lost 1 base, and 7 bases lay in between. Germline loops: CDR1 SQVTM, CDR2 ANQGSEA. This CDR3 has 12 residues. CDR3 sequence: CSVLHGTDTQYF. In nucleotides, the CDR3 is TGCAGCGTTTTACACGGCACAGATACGCAGTATTTT.

This clonotype occurred many times. CDR3 loop: CSVPGQGLGNTIYF. CDR3 nucleotide sequence: TGCAGTGTTCCGGGACAGGGGCTGGGAAACACCATATATTTT. The chain recombines TRBV20-1 with TRBJ1-3; 10 bases are shared with TRBD1. Per germline, CDR1 DFQATT and CDR2 SNEGSKA (reference sequence). The V gene end was trimmed by 7 bases and the J gene end by 4 bases; junction bases not matched to a gene: 7. CDR3 size: 14 residues.

This clonotype has a count of ten or more. The V gene is TRBV7-8, the J gene TRBJ1-1, with D perhaps matching TRBD1 (6 bases). The CDR3 totals 16 residues. V gave up 5 bases and J gave up 1 base, with 17 bases separating them. CDR1 is SGHVS and CDR2 is FQNEAQ in the germline V gene. For the CDR3, the DNA is TGTGCCAGCAGCATTAGACGTGGGGGCAGGAACACTGAAGCTTTCTTT. It encodes CASSIRRGGRNTEAFF.

This clonotype was found a few times. The chain carries TRBV12-3 or TRBV12-4 and TRBJ1-5, with a tentative D call TRBD1 (6 bases). This CDR3 is built from 14 residues. Trimming stripped 2 bases from V and 7 bases from J, with 12 bases between. Here the CDR3 reads CASSLRAGDQPQHF. The CDR3 nucleotides are TGTGCCAGCAGTTTAAGGGCAGGGGACCAGCCCCAGCATTTT.

This clonotype was counted many times. The V gene is TRBV10-3, the J gene TRBJ1-2; 8 nucleotides agree with TRBD1. V dropped 5 bases and J dropped 3; count of bases not matched to a gene: 8. The CDR3 sequence is 15 residues long. Germline V gene lookup returns CDR1 ENHRY and CDR2 SYGVKD. Here the CDR3 reads CAISSVQGAYYGYTF. The CDR3 DNA is TGTGCCATCAGTTCGGTTCAGGGGGCCTACTATGGCTACACCTTC.

This clonotype was counted many times. A read error is possible here, since a much larger clone lies one base away. The V gene is TRBV7-2, the J gene TRBJ1-1; D remains ambiguous. Germline V gene lookup returns CDR1 SGHTA and CDR2 FQGNSA. The V end was cut by 2 bases, the J end by 3 bases, with 4 bases between. The CDR3 sequence is 12 residues long. The CDR3 loop reads CASSLQYTEAFF. The DNA of the CDR3 is TGTGCCAGCAGCTTACAGTACACTGAAGCTTTCTTT.

This clonotype was recorded many times. V and J are TRBV7-2 and TRBJ1-1; D is undetermined. Germline V gene sequence: CDR1 SGHTA, CDR2 FQGNSA. This CDR3 comprises 11 residues. V gave up 2 bases and J gave up 7 bases, with 5 bases separating them. CDR3 in DNA: TGTGCCAGCAGCTTAATCGGTGAAGCTTTCTTT. It is translated as CASSLIGEAFF.

This clonotype was counted at least ten times. The chain uses TRBV7-9 and TRBJ2-3; D is uncertain. CDR3 length equals 15 residues. Germline values: CDR1 SEHNR, CDR2 FQNEAQ (reference sequence). The V end lost 0 bases, the J end lost 2 bases, and 9 bases lay between the germline ends. The CDR3 DNA reads as TGTGCCAGCAGCTTAGCCAGCAAATTCACAGATACGCAGTATTTT. Amino acids: CASSLASKFTDTQYF. The whole variable domain, filled in from reference TRBV7-9 and TRBJ2-3, reads DTGVSQNPRHKITKRGQNVTFRCDPISEHNRLYWYRQTLGQGPEFLTYFQNEAQLEKSRLLSDRFSAERPKGSFSTLEIQRTEQGDSAMYLCASSLASKFTDTQYFGPGTRLTVL.

This clonotype was counted many times. The chain recombines TRBV3-1 with TRBJ1-3, with D maybe TRBD1 (5 bases). The CDR3 has 14 residues. V was trimmed by 5 bases and J by 1 base, leaving 9 bases between them. The germline gives CDR1 LGHDT, CDR2 YNNKEL (reference sequence). The CDR3 is CASSVGTSGNTIYF. The CDR3 nucleotides are TGTGCCAGCAGCGTCGGGACGTCTGGAAACACCATATATTTT. The variable domain in full, completed from reference TRBV3-1 and TRBJ1-3, reads DTAVSQTPKYLVTQMGNDKSIKCEQNLGHDTMYWYKQDSKKFLKIMFSYNNKELIINETVPNRFSPKSPDKAHLNLHINSLELGDSAVYFCASSVGTSGNTIYFGEGSWLTVV.

With regard to this clonotype: The junction and the germline gene differ at one end; a read error may be behind it. The rearrangement uses TRBV7-2 and TRBJ2-3, with D tentatively TRBD2 (6 bases). The CDR3 is 13 residues long. Germline V lookup: CDR1 SGHTA, CDR2 FQGNSA. The CDR3 loop is CASSLLASDSQYF. The DNA for the CDR3 is TGTGCCAGCAGCTTACTAGCGTCAGATTCGCAGTATTTT.

This clonotype has just a few counts. The J gene is TRBJ2-7, the V gene TRBV29-1; the D gene is possibly TRBD2 (6 bases). The CDR3 has 12 residues. From germline, CDR1 is SQVTM and CDR2 ANQGSEA. V was cut by 4 bases and J by 4 bases, with 11 bases left in between. The DNA for the CDR3 is TGCAGCGTTGGTGAGGAGGGATACGAGCAGTACTTC. This translates into CSVGEEGYEQYF.

This clonotype was counted many times. The chain carries TRBV6-1 and TRBJ2-2, with TRBD1 matching over 7 bases. The trim removed 5 bases at V and 1 base at J, leaving 4 bases unmatched. Germline-derived CDR1 and CDR2 are MNHNS and SASEGT. This CDR3 is 15 amino acids long. For the CDR3, the DNA is TGTGCCAGCAGTCGGACAGGCCGGAACACCGGGGAGCTGTTTTTT. Amino acids: CASSRTGRNTGELFF.

A remark on this clonotype: The junction does not match germline at one end; this may be a read error. V and J are TRBV28 and TRBJ1-2, with a tentative D call TRBD1 (6 bases). The CDR3 consists of 13 residues. Germline V gene sequence: CDR1 MDHEN, CDR2 SYDVKM. Here the CDR3 DNA reads TGTGCCAGCAGCTCTCAGGGGTACTATGGCTACAACTTC. Translating gives CASSSQGYYGYNF.